One and the same sample provided the 5 T cell receptor beta chains below, sequenced in a study of CD8 T cell repertoires and HIV-1 epitope variants. Clones were sequenced by immunoSEQ multiplex PCR, and TCRdb holds only the in-frame ones, with some missing. This repertoire shows about 95,000 clones, approximately 70% found once; its top ten account for approximately 24%. Sequencing used uncultured baseline CD8+ T cells from peripheral blood mononuclear cells (PBMCs). Receptors were obtained from a male donor with HIV.

Many counts were recorded for this clone. Other DNA variants within this sample encode the same CDR3. This chain connects TRBV5-1 to TRBJ1-2; perhaps TRBD1 as D (6 bases). V was cut by 0 bases and J by 8 bases, with 14 bases left in between. Germline V gene lookup returns CDR1 SGHRS and CDR2 YFSETQ. The CDR3 contains 14 residues. The CDR3 nucleotides are TGCGCCAGCAGCTTGGCCACAGGGTCAGGGGGCTACACCTTC. Amino acid sequence: CASSLATGSGGYTF.

The chain combines TRBV20-1 with TRBJ2-3; the D is unclear. Germline V lookup: CDR1 DFQATT, CDR2 SNEGSKA (reference sequence). V shed 5 bases and J shed 5 bases, with 2 bases lying between them. This CDR3 comprises 9 residues. CDR3 region: CSAQDTQYF. The CDR3, as DNA: TGCAGTGCTCAAGATACGCAGTATTTT.

V is TRBV15 and J is TRBJ1-3; D not certain. The CDR3 totals 16 residues. Trimming stripped 0 bases from V and 0 bases from J, with 9 bases between. CDR1 and CDR2 from the germline V gene are LNHNV and YYDKDF (reference sequence). The CDR3 spells CATSRDLPPSGNTIYF. The CDR3 DNA sequence: TGTGCCACCAGCAGAGATCTCCCCCCCTCTGGAAACACCATATATTTT.

J is TRBJ2-3 and V is TRBV27; TRBD2 aligns across 8 bases. J lost 4 bases, V lost 4 bases, and 7 bases had no gene match. The CDR3 length is 15 residues. Per the germline V gene, CDR1 is MNHEY and CDR2 is SMNVEV (reference sequence). CDR3 in amino acids: CASSSSGGYPDTQYF. The CDR3 region has the DNA TGTGCCAGCAGTTCCAGCGGGGGTTACCCAGATACGCAGTATTTT.

The DNA of the CDR3 is TGTGCCAGCAGTGAAGGCGGGGGCAATGAGCAGTTCTTC. Residues: CASSEGGGNEQFF. This rearrangement joins TRBV6-1 to TRBJ2-1; 7 bases line up with TRBD2. This CDR3 is built from 13 residues. Germline V CDR1 and CDR2: MNHNS, SASEGT. V was clipped by 1 base and J by 6 bases; unmatched bases: 0.